This TCR beta chain was identified during a study of CXCR3-negative and CXCR3-positive naive CD8 T cells. With UMI labels, 5' RACE was used to prepare the TRB cDNA libraries. TCRdb re-called the 5' RACE reads and gives one entry per CDR3 protein, without DNA. The specimen's table records more than 65,000 distinct CDR3 sequences. Per germline, CDR1 SGHVS and CDR2 FQNEAQ. The CDR3 is made up of 15 amino acids. The sequence derives from a human donor in good health. Some clones in this sample may be carry-over from other donors' samples. This chain joins TRBV7-8 and TRBJ2-7; lacking DNA, the TRBD1 call made by TCRdb goes unchecked. Material for sequencing was naive CXCR3- CD8+ T cells from blood. Subset noted: CD45RO-CCR7+CD27+CD95- naive CD8+ T cells lacking CXCR3 (TNR3-). The CDR3 is CASSQWTGGEPEQYF. Drawing the rest from reference TRBV7-8 and TRBJ2-7, the complete variable domain is GAGVSQSPRYKVAKRGQDVALRCDPISGHVSLFWYQQALGQGPEFLTYFQNEAQLDKSGLPSDRFFAERPEGSVSTLKIQRTQQEDSAVYLCASSQWTGGEPEQYFGPGTRLTVT.